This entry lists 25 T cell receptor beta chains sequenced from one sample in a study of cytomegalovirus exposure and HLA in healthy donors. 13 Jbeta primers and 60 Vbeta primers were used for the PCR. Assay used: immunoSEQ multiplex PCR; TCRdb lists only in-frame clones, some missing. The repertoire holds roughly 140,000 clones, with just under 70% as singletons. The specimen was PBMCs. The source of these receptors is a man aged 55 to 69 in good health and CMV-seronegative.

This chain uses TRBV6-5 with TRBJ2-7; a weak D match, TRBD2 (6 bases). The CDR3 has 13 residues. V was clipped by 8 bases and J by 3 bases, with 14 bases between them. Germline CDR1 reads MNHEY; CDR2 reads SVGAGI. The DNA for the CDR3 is TGTGCCAGCCGGAGGGCCGCGGGCTACGAGCAGTACTTC. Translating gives CASRRAAGYEQYF.

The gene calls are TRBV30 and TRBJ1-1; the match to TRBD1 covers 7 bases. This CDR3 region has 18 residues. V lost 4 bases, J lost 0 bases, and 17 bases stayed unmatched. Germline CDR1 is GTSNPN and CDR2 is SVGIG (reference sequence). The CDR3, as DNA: TGTGCCTGGACTCAGGGATTACAGGGGTTGATCATGAACACTGAAGCTTTCTTT. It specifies CAWTQGLQGLIMNTEAFF.

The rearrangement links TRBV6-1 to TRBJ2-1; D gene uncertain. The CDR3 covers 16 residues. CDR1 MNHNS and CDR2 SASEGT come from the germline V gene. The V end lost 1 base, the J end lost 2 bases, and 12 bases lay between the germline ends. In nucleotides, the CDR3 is TGTGCCAGCAGTGAAGGGTCCCACAGAGCCTACAATGAGCAGTTCTTC. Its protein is CASSEGSHRAYNEQFF.

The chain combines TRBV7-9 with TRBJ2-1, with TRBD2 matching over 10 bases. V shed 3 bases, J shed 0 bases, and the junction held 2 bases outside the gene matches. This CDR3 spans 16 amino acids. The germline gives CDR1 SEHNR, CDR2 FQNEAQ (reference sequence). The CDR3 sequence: CASSFTSGDSYNEQFF. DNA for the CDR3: TGTGCCAGCAGCTTCACTAGCGGGGACTCCTACAATGAGCAGTTCTTC.

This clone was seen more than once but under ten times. The CDR3 DNA reads TGTGCCAGCAGTTTCCCGGGTGGTTGGAACTATGGCTACACCTTC. Translated, it gives CASSFPGGWNYGYTF. This sequence joins TRBV28 and TRBJ1-2; D is uncertain. V was cut by 3 bases and J by 2 bases, with 13 bases left in between. Germline V gene data show CDR1 as MDHEN and CDR2 as SYDVKM. This CDR3 contains 15 residues.

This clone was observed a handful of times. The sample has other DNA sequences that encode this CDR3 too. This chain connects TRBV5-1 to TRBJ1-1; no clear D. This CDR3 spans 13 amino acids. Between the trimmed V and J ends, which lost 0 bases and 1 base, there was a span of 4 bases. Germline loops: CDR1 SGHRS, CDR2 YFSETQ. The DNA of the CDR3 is TGCGCCAGCAGCTTGGGCGGGAACACTGAAGCTTTCTTT. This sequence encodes CASSLGGNTEAFF.

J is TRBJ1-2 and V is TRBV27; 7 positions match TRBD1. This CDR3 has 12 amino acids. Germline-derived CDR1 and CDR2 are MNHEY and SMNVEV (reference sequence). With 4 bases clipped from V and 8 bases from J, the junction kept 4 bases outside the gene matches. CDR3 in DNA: TGTGCCAGCAGTTCGGACAGGCAAGGCTACACCTTC. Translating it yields CASSSDRQGYTF.

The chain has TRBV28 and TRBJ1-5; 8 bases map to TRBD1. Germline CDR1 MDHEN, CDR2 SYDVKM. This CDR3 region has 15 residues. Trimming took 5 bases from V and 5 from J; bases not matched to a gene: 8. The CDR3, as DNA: TGTGCCAGCAGTCCTCCGGGACAGGTGGATCAGCCCCAGCATTTT. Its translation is CASSPPGQVDQPQHF.

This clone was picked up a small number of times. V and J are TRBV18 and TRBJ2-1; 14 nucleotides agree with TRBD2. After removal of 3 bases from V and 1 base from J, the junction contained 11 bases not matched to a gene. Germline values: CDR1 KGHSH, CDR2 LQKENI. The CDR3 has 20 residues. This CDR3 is CASSPDTGTSGSDSYNEQFF. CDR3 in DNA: TGTGCCAGCTCACCTGATACCGGGACTAGCGGGAGCGATTCCTACAATGAGCAGTTCTTC.

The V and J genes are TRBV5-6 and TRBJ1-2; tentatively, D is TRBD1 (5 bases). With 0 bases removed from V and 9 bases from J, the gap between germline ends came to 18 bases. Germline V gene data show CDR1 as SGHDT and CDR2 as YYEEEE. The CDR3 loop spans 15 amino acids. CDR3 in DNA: TGTGCCAGCAGCTTGGGACAGCTGCTTGGTTCGAGCTACACCTTC. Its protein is CASSLGQLLGSSYTF.

CDR3 in DNA: TGTGCTCTGGGTCTAGCGGGAGACTATGAGCAGTTCTTC. The encoded protein is CALGLAGDYEQFF. This sequence joins TRBV30 and TRBJ2-1; 10 nucleotides agree with TRBD2. CDR3 size: 13 residues. The germline gives CDR1 GTSNPN, CDR2 SVGIG (reference sequence).

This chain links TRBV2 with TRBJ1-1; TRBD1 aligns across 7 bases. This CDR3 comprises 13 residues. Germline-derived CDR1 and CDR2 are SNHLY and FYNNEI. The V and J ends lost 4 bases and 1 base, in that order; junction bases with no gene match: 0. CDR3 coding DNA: TGTGCCAGCAGTGGGGACAGGAACACTGAAGCTTTCTTT. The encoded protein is CASSGDRNTEAFF.

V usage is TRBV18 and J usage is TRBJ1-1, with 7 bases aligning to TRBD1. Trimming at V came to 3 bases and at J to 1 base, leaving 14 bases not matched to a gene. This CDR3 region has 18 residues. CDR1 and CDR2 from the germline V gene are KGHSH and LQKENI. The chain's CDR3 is CASSPLETGPIRNTEAFF. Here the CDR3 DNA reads TGTGCCAGCTCACCCCTCGAGACAGGGCCGATACGGAACACTGAAGCTTTCTTT.

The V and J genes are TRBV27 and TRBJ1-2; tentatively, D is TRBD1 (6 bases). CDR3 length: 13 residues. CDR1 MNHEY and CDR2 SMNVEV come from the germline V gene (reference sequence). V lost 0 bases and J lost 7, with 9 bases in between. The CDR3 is CASSLSGAGGYTF. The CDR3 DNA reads TGTGCCAGCAGTTTATCGGGGGCGGGTGGCTACACCTTC.

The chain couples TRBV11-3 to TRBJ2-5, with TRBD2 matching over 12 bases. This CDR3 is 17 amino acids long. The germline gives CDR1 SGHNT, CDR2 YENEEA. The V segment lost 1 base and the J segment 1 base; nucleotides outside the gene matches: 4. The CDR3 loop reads CASSLGASGRAQETQYF. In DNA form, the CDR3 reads TGTGCCAGCAGCTTAGGGGCTAGCGGGAGGGCCCAAGAGACCCAGTACTTC.

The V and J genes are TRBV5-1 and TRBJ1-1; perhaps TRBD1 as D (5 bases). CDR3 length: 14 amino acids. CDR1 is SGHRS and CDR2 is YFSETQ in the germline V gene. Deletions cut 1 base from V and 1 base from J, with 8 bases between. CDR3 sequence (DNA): TGCGCCAGCAGCTTGACAAGGGGGAACACTGAAGCTTTCTTT. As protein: CASSLTRGNTEAFF.

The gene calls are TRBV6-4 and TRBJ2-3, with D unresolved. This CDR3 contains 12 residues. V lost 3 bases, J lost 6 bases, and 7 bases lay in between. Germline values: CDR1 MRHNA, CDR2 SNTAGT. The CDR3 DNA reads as TGTGCCAGCAGTGATTCGTTGGATACGCAGTATTTT. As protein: CASSDSLDTQYF.

CDR3 sequence reads: CASSQQQGTLNEQFF. The CDR3 DNA sequence: TGTGCCAGCAGCCAGCAACAGGGAACCCTAAATGAGCAGTTCTTC. The rearrangement joins TRBV6-5 to TRBJ2-1; D is perhaps TRBD1 (6 bases). From germline, CDR1 is MNHEY and CDR2 SVGAGI. This CDR3 has 15 residues. Trimming removed 6 bases from V and 7 bases from J, with 19 bases in between.

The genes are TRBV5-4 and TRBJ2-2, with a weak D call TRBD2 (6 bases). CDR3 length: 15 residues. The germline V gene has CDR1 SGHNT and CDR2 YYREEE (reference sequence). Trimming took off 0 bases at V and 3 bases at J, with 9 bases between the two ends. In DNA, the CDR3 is TGTGCCAGCAGCTTGGGCGGGAAATACACCGGGGAGCTGTTTTTT. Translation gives CASSLGGKYTGELFF.

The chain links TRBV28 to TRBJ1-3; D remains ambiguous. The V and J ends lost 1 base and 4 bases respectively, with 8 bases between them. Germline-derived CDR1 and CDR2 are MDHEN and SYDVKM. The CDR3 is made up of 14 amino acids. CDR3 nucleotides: TGTGCCAGCAGTTTATCGGGGTTAGGAAACACCATATATTTT. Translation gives CASSLSGLGNTIYF.

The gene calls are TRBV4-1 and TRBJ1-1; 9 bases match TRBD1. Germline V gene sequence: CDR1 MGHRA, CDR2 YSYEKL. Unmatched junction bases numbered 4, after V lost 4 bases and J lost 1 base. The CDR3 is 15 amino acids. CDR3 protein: CASSLRTGENTEAFF. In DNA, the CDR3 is TGCGCCAGCAGCCTTAGGACAGGGGAGAACACTGAAGCTTTCTTT.

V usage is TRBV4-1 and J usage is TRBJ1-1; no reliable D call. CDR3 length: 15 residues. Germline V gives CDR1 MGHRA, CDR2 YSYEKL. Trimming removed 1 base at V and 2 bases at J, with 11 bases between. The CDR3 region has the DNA TGCGCCAGCAGCCAAGTGGTGACACTTAACACTGAAGCTTTCTTT. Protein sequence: CASSQVVTLNTEAFF.

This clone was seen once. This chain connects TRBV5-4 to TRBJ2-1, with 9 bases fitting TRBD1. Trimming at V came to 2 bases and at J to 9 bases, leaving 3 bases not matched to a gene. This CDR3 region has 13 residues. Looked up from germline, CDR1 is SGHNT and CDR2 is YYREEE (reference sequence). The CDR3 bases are TGTGCCAGCAGCTTAACAGGGGGCCTTGAGCAGTTCTTC. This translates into CASSLTGGLEQFF. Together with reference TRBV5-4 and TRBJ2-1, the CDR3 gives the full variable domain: ETGVTQSPTHLIKTRGQQVTLRCSSQSGHNTVSWYQQALGQGPQFIFQYYREEENGRGNFPPRFSGLQFPNYSSELNVNALELDDSALYLCASSLTGGLEQFFGPGTRLTVL.

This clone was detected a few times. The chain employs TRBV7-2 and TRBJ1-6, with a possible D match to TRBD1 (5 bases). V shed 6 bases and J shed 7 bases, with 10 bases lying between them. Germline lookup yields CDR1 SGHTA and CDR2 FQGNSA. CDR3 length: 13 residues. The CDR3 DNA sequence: TGTGCCAGCAGGCGGGGGTGGAATTCACCCCTCCACTTT. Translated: CASRRGWNSPLHF.

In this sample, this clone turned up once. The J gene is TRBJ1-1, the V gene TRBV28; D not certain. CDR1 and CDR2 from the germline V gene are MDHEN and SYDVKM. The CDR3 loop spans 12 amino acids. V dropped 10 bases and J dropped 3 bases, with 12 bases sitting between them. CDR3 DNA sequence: TGTGCCACCACCCCGAGCCACACTGAAGCTTTCTTT. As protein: CATTPSHTEAFF.